This is a list of T cell receptor beta chains from one sample in a study of blood T cells in healthy people across ages. Each CDR3 protein is one row after TCRdb ran MiXCR on the 5' RACE reads. The sample lists approximately 760,000 distinct CDR3 sequences; more than 20% were seen once. Another study also made use of these data, one on T cells of mothers and their children.

Material for sequencing was blood. The source of these receptors is a boy aged 5-17 years in good health. The CDR3 runs from the conserved cysteine through the conserved F or W. The D gene is left open where the match is weak. Clone size is stated in some rows and not others, as once, few, many or a class when expanded.

d_gene	abundance	j_gene	v_gene	CDR3aa	CDR3nt
TRBD1	NA	TRBJ2-5	TRBV11-3	CASSFRGRVETQYF	TGTGCCAGCAGCTTCAGGGGGCGCGTGGAGACCCAGTACTTC
TRBD2	NA	TRBJ2-7	TRBV20-1	CSARAPSGRLGEQYF	TGCAGTGCTAGAGCTCCTAGCGGGAGGTTGGGCGAGCAGTACTTC
TRBD1	NA	TRBJ2-5	TRBV29-1	CSVAQGAGEQYF	TGCAGCGTTGCTCAGGGGGCAGGAGAGCAGTACTTC
NA	NA	TRBJ1-3	TRBV7-2	CASSSFGGSGNTIYF	TGTGCCAGCAGCTCCTTCGGGGGGTCTGGAAACACCATATATTTT
TRBD1	few	TRBJ2-3	TRBV29-1	CSAGQGSDTQYF	TGCAGCGCAGGACAGGGGTCAGATACGCAGTATTTT
NA	NA	TRBJ1-1	TRBV12-3/TRBV12-4	CASTGGETEAFF	TGTGCCAGCACCGGGGGGGAAACTGAAGCTTTCTTT
TRBD1	few	TRBJ2-5	TRBV29-1	CSAPGQGWETQYF	TGCAGCGCTCCGGGACAGGGCTGGGAGACCCAGTACTTC
NA	NA	TRBJ2-5	TRBV7-2	CASSPWTAQETQYF	TGTGCCAGCAGCCCTTGGACAGCACAAGAGACCCAGTACTTC
TRBD2	few	TRBJ2-1	TRBV28	CASSGRIGIRNYNEQFF	TGTGCCAGTAGCGGGAGAATAGGAATTAGAAACTACAATGAGCAGTTCTTC
NA	few	TRBJ2-7	TRBV7-2	CASSLEVQVGEQYF	TGTGCCAGCAGCTTAGAGGTCCAGGTGGGCGAGCAGTACTTC
TRBD1	NA	TRBJ2-2	TRBV29-1	CSADRGNTGELFF	TGCAGTGCGGACAGGGGAAACACCGGGGAGCTGTTTTTT
NA	few	TRBJ2-7	TRBV20-1	CSAGNRDGNYEQYF	TGCAGTGCTGGAAACCGGGACGGAAACTACGAGCAGTACTTC
NA	NA	TRBJ2-2	TRBV4-1	CASTTTGELFF	TGCGCCAGCACCACAACCGGGGAGCTGTTTTTT
NA	few	TRBJ2-1	TRBV4-3	CASSHGGAAYNEQFF	TGCGCCAGCAGCCATGGGGGTGCAGCCTACAATGAGCAGTTCTTC
TRBD1	NA	TRBJ1-4	TRBV2	CASSPTGTGFFATNEKLFF	TGTGCCAGCAGTCCCACCGGGACAGGGTTTTTTGCAACTAATGAAAAACTGTTTTTT
TRBD1	many	TRBJ2-7	TRBV28	CASSLVGRGNEQYF	TGTGCCAGCAGTTTAGTTGGCAGGGGGAACGAGCAGTACTTC
NA	NA	TRBJ2-7	TRBV20-1	CSASVREPYEQYF	TGCAGTGCTAGTGTCCGGGAACCCTACGAGCAGTACTTC
NA	NA	TRBJ2-3	TRBV5-1	CASSTIDRPRDTQYF	TGCGCCAGCAGTACCATTGACAGGCCGAGGGATACGCAGTATTTT
TRBD2	NA	TRBJ2-5	TRBV20-1	CSPMIAGEETQYF	TGCAGCCCAATGATAGCGGGAGAAGAGACCCAGTACTTC
TRBD1	NA	TRBJ2-1	TRBV15	CATSRGRTGYNEQFF	TGTGCCACCAGCAGAGGCCGGACAGGGTACAATGAGCAGTTCTTC
NA	NA	TRBJ2-4	TRBV20-1	CSAKGFVAQENIQYF	TGCAGTGCTAAAGGTTTTGTAGCGCAGGAAAACATTCAGTACTTC
NA	few	TRBJ2-1	TRBV4-2	CASSQERGLAIGEQFF	TGTGCCAGCAGCCAAGAGAGAGGGCTAGCAATAGGCGAGCAGTTCTTC
NA	few	TRBJ2-7	TRBV18	CASSPKASSYEQYF	TGTGCCAGCTCACCGAAGGCGTCCTCCTACGAGCAGTACTTC
TRBD1	few	TRBJ2-7	TRBV4-1	CASSQRTGDSSYEQYF	TGCGCCAGCAGCCAAAGGACAGGGGATAGCTCCTACGAGCAGTACTTC
NA	few	TRBJ1-1	TRBV4-3	CASSHLGTANTEAFF	TGCGCCAGCAGCCACCTAGGAACAGCCAACACTGAAGCTTTCTTT
NA	few	TRBJ1-1	TRBV20-1	CSAYNYRAADTEAFF	TGCAGTGCTTATAATTACAGGGCCGCAGACACTGAAGCTTTCTTT
TRBD1	NA	TRBJ1-2	TRBV18	CASSPTGVIYGYTF	TGTGCCAGCTCGCCTACAGGGGTCATCTATGGCTACACCTTC
NA	few	TRBJ1-6	TRBV5-5	CASSLQGLSYNSPLHF	TGTGCCAGCAGCTTACAGGGCCTCTCCTATAATTCACCCCTCCACTTT
NA	few	TRBJ1-1	TRBV5-1	CASSLSGENAEAFF	TGCGCCAGCAGCTTGTCAGGGGAAAACGCTGAAGCTTTCTTT
NA	few	TRBJ2-3	TRBV21-1	CASNFTNSGREDTQYF	TGTGCCAGCAACTTCACTAATAGCGGGAGGGAAGATACGCAGTATTTT
NA	few	TRBJ2-7	TRBV24-1	CATRDSITYEQYF	TGTGCCACCCGGGACTCGATTACCTACGAGCAGTACTTC
TRBD2	NA	TRBJ2-5	TRBV29-1	CSVVTSGSQETQCF	TGCAGCGTTGTAACTAGCGGGAGTCAAGAGACCCAGTGCTTC
TRBD1	NA	TRBJ2-7	TRBV10-3	CAISEGRQGTEQYF	TGTGCCATCAGTGAGGGACGACAGGGAACCGAGCAGTACTTC
TRBD1	few	TRBJ1-2	TRBV12-3/TRBV12-4	CASSSSGQGVYGYTF	TGTGCCAGCAGTTCCAGCGGACAGGGCGTCTATGGCTACACCTTC
TRBD1	few	TRBJ1-1	TRBV12-3/TRBV12-4	CASSPGTGFTEAFF	TGTGCCAGCAGCCCCGGGACAGGGTTCACTGAAGCTTTCTTT
TRBD2	NA	TRBJ2-1	TRBV3-1	CASSQPGTSGMDEQFF	TGTGCCAGCAGCCAACCCGGGACTAGCGGGATGGATGAGCAGTTCTTC
TRBD2	NA	TRBJ2-3	TRBV20-1	CSARGASGGAVSDTQYF	TGCAGTGCTAGAGGAGCTAGCGGGGGGGCCGTATCAGATACGCAGTATTTT
TRBD1	NA	TRBJ1-2	TRBV4-2	CASSHGQAYGYTF	TGTGCCAGCAGCCACGGACAGGCTTATGGCTACACCTTC
NA	few	TRBJ2-5	TRBV4-1	CASSQAAPLVKETQYF	TGCGCCAGCAGCCAAGCAGCGCCTTTAGTAAAAGAGACCCAGTACTTC
TRBD1	NA	TRBJ2-4	TRBV12-3/TRBV12-4	CASSPGTGENIQYF	TGTGCCAGCAGTCCCGGGACAGGGGAAAACATTCAATACTTC
NA	NA	TRBJ2-7	TRBV12-3/TRBV12-4	CAFRRPASYEQYF	TGTGCCTTTCGGAGGCCGGCCTCCTACGAGCAGTACTTC
NA	NA	TRBJ1-5	TRBV24-1	CATSDGGKGDQHF	TGTGCCACCAGTGATGGGGGGAAAGGGGACCAGCATTTT
NA	NA	TRBJ1-5	TRBV2	CASAAYSNQPQHF	TGTGCCAGCGCCGCTTATAGCAATCAGCCCCAGCATTTT
NA	NA	TRBJ2-1	TRBV20-1	CSARLPNSYNEQFF	TGCAGTGCTAGACTACCCAATTCCTACAATGAGCAGTTCTTC
NA	few	TRBJ2-1	TRBV5-1	CASSSGLNNNEQFF	TGCGCCAGCAGCTCGGGACTGAACAACAATGAGCAGTTCTTC
NA	few	TRBJ2-5	TRBV5-1	CASSPATDIGETQYF	TGCGCCAGCAGCCCGGCAACAGATATAGGAGAGACCCAGTACTTC
NA	NA	TRBJ2-7	TRBV5-4	CACSLAQGPSYEQYF	TGTGCCTGCAGCTTGGCCCAGGGGCCCTCCTACGAGCAGTACTTC
NA	NA	TRBJ2-5	TRBV4-3	CASSQDPWEQETQYF	TGCGCCAGCAGCCAAGACCCGTGGGAGCAAGAGACCCAGTACTTC
TRBD2	NA	TRBJ2-3	TRBV5-1	CASSFFPLAGTSTDTQYF	TGCGCCAGCAGCTTCTTTCCGTTAGCGGGGACAAGCACAGATACGCAGTATTTT
TRBD2	NA	TRBJ2-7	TRBV28	CASSPSGLAVPYEQYF	TGTGCCAGCAGTCCCTCCGGCCTAGCGGTACCCTACGAGCAGTACTTC
NA	few	TRBJ2-7	TRBV15	CATSRGAASSYEQYF	TGTGCCACCAGCAGAGGGGCAGCCAGCTCCTACGAGCAGTACTTC
NA	few	TRBJ1-2	TRBV12-3/TRBV12-4	CASSSNIGGYGGYTF	TGTGCCAGCAGTTCCAATATAGGGGGGTATGGTGGCTACACCTTC
NA	NA	TRBJ2-3	TRBV28	CASRLVGSSTDTQYF	TGTGCCAGCAGGTTGGTGGGGTCTAGCACAGATACGCAGTATTTT
NA	few	TRBJ2-5	TRBV20-1	CSARASKPPPQTQYF	TGCAGTGCTAGGGCTAGCAAGCCCCCTCCCCAGACCCAGTACTTC
NA	NA	TRBJ2-1	TRBV5-1	CASTDAGGGNEQFF	TGCGCCAGCACCGATGCAGGGGGAGGAAATGAGCAGTTCTTC
TRBD2	NA	TRBJ2-3	TRBV29-1	CSVEAGGTQYF	TGCAGCGTTGAAGCGGGAGGTACGCAGTATTTT
TRBD2	NA	TRBJ2-5	TRBV5-1	CASGGSGNQETQYF	TGCGCCAGCGGGGGGAGCGGGAACCAAGAGACCCAGTACTTC